A single sample gave rise to the 30 T cell receptor beta chains below, sequenced in a study of blood T cell repertoires in COVID-19. Measured with immunoSEQ multiplex PCR; TCRdb has only the in-frame clones, and not every one. The table includes roughly 350,000 clones, around nine tenths detected once. Material: peripheral blood. These receptors all come from a woman in her sixties or seventies with COVID-19, enrolled during active disease.

The V and J genes are TRBV7-2 and TRBJ1-1; D gene ambiguous. CDR1 is SGHTA, CDR2 FQGNSA, per germline. V lost 5 bases and J 0 bases, leaving 13 bases between the germline ends. This CDR3 region has 15 residues. The CDR3 DNA follows: TGTGCCAGCAGCCTAACGCAGGCTATGAACACTGAAGCTTTCTTT. This sequence encodes CASSLTQAMNTEAFF. Using reference TRBV7-2 and TRBJ1-1 for the parts outside the CDR3, the full variable domain is GAGVSQSPSNKVTEKGKDVELRCDPISGHTALYWYRQSLGQGLEFLIYFQGNSAPDKSGLPSDRFSAERTGGSVSTLTIQRTQQEDSAVYLCASSLTQAMNTEAFFGQGTRLTVV.

The gene calls are TRBV6-6 and TRBJ1-6; TRBD1 agrees at 9 bases. Germline values: CDR1 MNHNY, CDR2 SVGAGI (reference sequence). This CDR3 contains 15 residues. After removal of 6 bases from V and 9 bases from J, the junction contained 9 bases not matched to a gene. This CDR3 reads CASRMTGTGFSPLHF. CDR3 coding DNA: TGTGCCAGCAGAATGACCGGGACAGGGTTTTCACCCCTCCACTTT.

In its sample, this clone was seen once. The chain uses TRBV18 and TRBJ2-7, with TRBD1 identical over 8 bases. The germline V gene encodes CDR1 KGHSH and CDR2 LQKENI. Trimming at V came to 2 bases and at J to 3 bases, leaving 6 bases not matched to a gene. The CDR3 is 15 residues long. CDR3 amino acids: CASSPDRGRDYEQYF. The CDR3 DNA reads as TGTGCCAGCTCACCAGACAGGGGAAGGGACTACGAGCAGTACTTC. Looking up the rest from reference TRBV18 and TRBJ2-7 gives the full variable domain: NAGVMQNPRHLVRRRGQEARLRCSPMKGHSHVYWYRQLPEEGLKFMVYLQKENIIDESGMPKERFSAEFPKEGPSILRIQQVVRGDSAAYFCASSPDRGRDYEQYFGPGTRLTVT.

V gene TRBV5-4 combines with J gene TRBJ1-2; TRBD1 matches at 10 bases. CDR1 and CDR2 (germline): SGHNT, YYREEE (reference sequence). V was pared by 4 bases and J by 4 bases, with 10 bases of the junction left unmatched. The CDR3 runs to 16 residues. The CDR3 region has the DNA TGTGCCAGCAGCCGGGCTGGGACAGGGGAAGTCTATGGCTACACCTTC. Translating gives CASSRAGTGEVYGYTF. Together with reference TRBV5-4 and TRBJ1-2, the CDR3 gives the full variable domain: ETGVTQSPTHLIKTRGQQVTLRCSSQSGHNTVSWYQQALGQGPQFIFQYYREEENGRGNFPPRFSGLQFPNYSSELNVNALELDDSALYLCASSRAGTGEVYGYTFGSGTRLTVV.

This clone was seen a single time. The rearrangement links TRBV4-1 to TRBJ2-3; 8 positions agree with TRBD2. The CDR3 consists of 18 residues. V gave up 4 bases and J gave up 4 bases; unmatched junction bases: 16. Germline V gives CDR1 MGHRA, CDR2 YSYEKL. CDR3: CASSPRSPAGAFADTQYF. In DNA form, the CDR3 reads TGCGCCAGCAGCCCCAGGTCGCCAGCGGGGGCCTTCGCAGATACGCAGTATTTT.

This chain uses TRBV18 with TRBJ1-4; 7 bases fit TRBD1. This CDR3 spans 14 amino acids. After removal of 2 bases from V and 6 bases from J, the junction contained 3 bases not matched to a gene. Germline values: CDR1 KGHSH, CDR2 LQKENI. The CDR3, as DNA: TGTGCCAGCTCACCAAGTACAGGGGATGAAAAACTGTTTTTT. This encodes CASSPSTGDEKLFF. Variable domain in full (rest from reference TRBV18 and TRBJ1-4): NAGVMQNPRHLVRRRGQEARLRCSPMKGHSHVYWYRQLPEEGLKFMVYLQKENIIDESGMPKERFSAEFPKEGPSILRIQQVVRGDSAAYFCASSPSTGDEKLFFGSGTQLSVL.

This clone has just a few counts. This chain joins TRBV28 and TRBJ2-7; 11 nucleotides match TRBD2. V was pared by 4 bases and J by 0 bases, with 5 bases of the junction left unmatched. CDR3 length: 16 residues. Germline values: CDR1 MDHEN, CDR2 SYDVKM. DNA of the CDR3: TGTGCCAGCAGTTACCCCGGGACTAGCGGCTCCTACGAGCAGTACTTC. Translating gives CASSYPGTSGSYEQYF.

The rearrangement links TRBV6-5 to TRBJ1-4, with 7 bases fitting TRBD1. From germline, CDR1 is MNHEY and CDR2 SVGAGI. This CDR3 has 16 amino acids. V was clipped by 1 base and J by 8 bases; unmatched bases: 10. CDR3 loop: CASSYYHFKGAEKLFF. The CDR3 bases are TGTGCCAGCAGTTACTACCACTTCAAGGGGGCCGAAAAACTGTTTTTT.

The J gene is TRBJ2-5, the V gene TRBV14; 7 bases map to TRBD1. Germline CDR1 SGHDN, CDR2 FVKESK. J lost 5 bases, V lost 6 bases, and 6 bases had no gene match. This CDR3 comprises 13 residues. The CDR3 region has the DNA TGTGCCAGCAGGTTAGGGGGCGAGGAGACCCAGTACTTC. It codes for CASRLGGEETQYF.

Only one count was recorded for this clone. Here the CDR3 reads CASTGLWDTEAFF. The CDR3 DNA reads TGTGCCAGCACGGGGCTGTGGGACACTGAAGCTTTCTTT. The chain is built from TRBV7-9 and TRBJ1-1; weak D call: TRBD1 (5 bases). Germline V gene lookup returns CDR1 SEHNR and CDR2 FQNEAQ (reference sequence). The CDR3 totals 13 residues. V shed 7 bases and J shed 3 bases, with 12 bases lying between them.

A note on this clone: The sample contains more than one DNA sequence encoding this CDR3. This chain uses TRBV5-1 with TRBJ2-7; possibly TRBD1 for D (5 bases). The germline V gene encodes CDR1 SGHRS and CDR2 YFSETQ. The ends were cut back, 1 base at V and 1 base at J, with 9 bases in the middle. This CDR3 is 14 amino acids long. In DNA, the CDR3 is TGCGCCAGCAGCTTGACAGGTCTTTCCTACGAGCAGTACTTC. Protein product: CASSLTGLSYEQYF.

V usage is TRBV7-8 and J usage is TRBJ1-4, with a weak D call TRBD1 (6 bases). Germline loops: CDR1 SGHVS, CDR2 FQNEAQ. The CDR3 spans 14 residues. V gave up 3 bases and J gave up 8 bases, with 13 bases separating them. CDR3 loop: CASSFLGAREKLFF. DNA of the CDR3: TGTGCCAGCAGCTTTCTGGGGGCTAGAGAAAAACTGTTTTTT.

This chain joins TRBV3-1 (or the pseudogene TRBV3-2) and TRBJ2-2; TRBD1 might be the D (8 bases). The CDR3 contains 16 residues. Trimming took 4 bases from V and 4 from J, leaving 16 bases between them. Germline CDR1 reads LGHDT; CDR2 reads YNNKEL (reference sequence). The CDR3 coding sequence is TGTGCCAGCAGCCTTCACAGGGGGGAGGGCACCGGGGAGCTGTTTTTT. It translates to CASSLHRGEGTGELFF.

This clone showed up just once. This sequence joins TRBV27 and TRBJ2-2, with 9 bases aligning to TRBD1. V lost 5 bases, J lost 6 bases, and 13 bases stayed unmatched. The CDR3 totals 17 residues. In germline, CDR1 is MNHEY, CDR2 SMNVEV (reference sequence). CDR3 amino acids: CASSPLTPGQGPGELFF. The CDR3 nucleotides are TGTGCCAGCAGTCCCTTAACTCCGGGACAGGGCCCCGGGGAGCTGTTTTTT.

The chain is built from TRBV6-5 and TRBJ2-5; D is perhaps TRBD2 (5 bases). Germline values: CDR1 MNHEY, CDR2 SVGAGI. The length of the CDR3 is 15 residues. Trimming left V 4 bases short and J 3 bases short, with 15 bases between. The CDR3 DNA sequence: TGTGCCAGCAGTTCCTACCCCCGGGGAAAAGAGACCCAGTACTTC. The encoded protein is CASSSYPRGKETQYF.

The V gene is TRBV9, the J gene TRBJ1-1, with D possibly TRBD1 on 6 matching bases. CDR3 length: 14 amino acids. With 3 bases removed from V and 4 bases from J, the gap between germline ends came to 13 bases. Germline-derived CDR1 and CDR2 are SGDLS and YYNGEE. CDR3 residues: CASSAQGVATEAFF. CDR3 nucleotides: TGTGCCAGCAGCGCACAGGGTGTGGCCACTGAAGCTTTCTTT.

CDR3 amino acids: CASSQEIGGAINEQFF. For the CDR3, the DNA is TGTGCCAGCAGCCAAGAGATCGGGGGGGCGATCAATGAGCAGTTCTTC. The V gene is TRBV4-2, the J gene TRBJ2-1, with 8 bases lining up with TRBD2. CDR1 and CDR2 from the germline V gene are LGHNA and YNFKEQ. V lost 0 bases, J lost 6 bases, and 7 bases stayed unmatched. The CDR3 has 16 amino acids.

V and J are TRBV3-1 (or the pseudogene TRBV3-2) and TRBJ1-5; no clear D. With 3 bases removed from V and 4 bases from J, the gap between germline ends came to 10 bases. This CDR3 has 14 residues. The V gene's germline CDR1 is LGHDT and CDR2 YNNKEL (reference sequence). CDR3 coding DNA: TGTGCCAGCAGCCAGAGCGGAACTAATCAGCCCCAGCATTTT. This codes for CASSQSGTNQPQHF.

The V gene is TRBV7-9, the J gene TRBJ2-7, with 8 bases that match TRBD1. V shed 5 bases and J 0 bases; nucleotides not matched to a gene: 6. Germline loops: CDR1 SEHNR, CDR2 FQNEAQ (reference sequence). The CDR3 contains 15 residues. The DNA of the CDR3 is TGTGCCAGCAGCGACAGGACAGGGAGCTCCTACGAGCAGTACTTC. It yields the protein CASSDRTGSSYEQYF.

The gene calls are TRBV5-8 and TRBJ1-5; perhaps TRBD1 as D (5 bases). Looked up from germline, CDR1 is SGHTS and CDR2 is YDEGEE. The CDR3 length is 15 residues. V dropped 0 bases and J dropped 5 bases, with 12 bases sitting between them. CDR3 amino acids: CASSLGGGKDQPQHF. The CDR3 DNA sequence: TGTGCCAGCAGCTTGGGCGGGGGAAAAGATCAGCCCCAGCATTTT.

This clone has only a few counts. The rearrangement joins TRBV6-5 to TRBJ2-7; D may be TRBD2 (6 bases). The CDR3 loop spans 15 amino acids. Germline V gene lookup returns CDR1 MNHEY and CDR2 SVGAGI. V lost 7 bases and J lost 1, with 17 bases in between. As DNA, the CDR3 is TGTGCCAGCAATCGGGACTGGGGGGAATCCTACGAGCAGTACTTC. Its protein product is CASNRDWGESYEQYF.

Only a few counts were recorded for this clone. The chain joins TRBV5-6 to TRBJ2-5; TRBD2 matches at 12 bases. Germline CDR1 SGHDT, CDR2 YYEEEE. The V and J ends lost 5 bases and 5 bases, in that order; junction bases with no gene match: 4. This CDR3 region has 14 residues. Here the CDR3 reads CASRPSGGAETQYF. In nucleotides, the CDR3 is TGTGCCAGCAGACCTAGCGGGGGGGCGGAGACCCAGTACTTC. The whole variable domain, filled in from reference TRBV5-6 and TRBJ2-5, reads DAGVTQSPTHLIKTRGQQVTLRCSPKSGHDTVSWYQQALGQGPQFIFQYYEEEERQRGNFPDRFSGHQFPNYSSELNVNALLLGDSALYLCASRPSGGAETQYFGPGTRLLVL.

A note on this clone: Other DNA sequences in the same sample also yield this CDR3. DNA of the CDR3: TGTGCCAGCAGTGATCGAGAAAACACTGAAGCTTTCTTT. Its translation: CASSDRENTEAFF. The J gene is TRBJ1-1, the V gene TRBV2; D remains ambiguous. The CDR3 is 13 residues long. From germline, CDR1 is SNHLY and CDR2 FYNNEI. V lost 3 bases and J 2 bases, leaving 7 bases between the germline ends.

The chain employs TRBV9 and TRBJ2-1; D may be TRBD2 (7 bases). The germline V and J ends were trimmed by 0 bases and 4 bases, with 14 bases remaining between them. The CDR3 has 16 amino acids. Germline-derived CDR1 and CDR2 are SGDLS and YYNGEE. CDR3 region: CASSVGLGGLYNEQFF. The CDR3, as DNA: TGTGCCAGCAGCGTAGGACTGGGGGGGCTGTACAATGAGCAGTTCTTC.

The CDR3 loop reads CASRGGTEAFF. DNA of the CDR3: TGTGCCAGCAGGGGAGGCACTGAAGCTTTCTTT. This chain connects TRBV21-1 to TRBJ1-1. TRBV21-1 is tagged as a pseudogene. The CDR3 runs to 11 residues.

The chain employs TRBV7-3 and TRBJ2-2; D remains unclear. CDR3 length: 13 amino acids. V was clipped by 5 bases and J by 2 bases, with 6 bases between them. Looked up from germline, CDR1 is SGHTA and CDR2 is FQGTGA. The chain's CDR3 is CASSQANTGELFF. CDR3 DNA: TGTGCCAGCAGCCAGGCTAACACCGGGGAGCTGTTTTTT.

The J gene is TRBJ1-2, the V gene TRBV7-9; TRBD1 matches at 9 bases. Trimming at V came to 5 bases and at J to 2 bases, leaving 6 bases not matched to a gene. The CDR3 has 15 amino acids. Germline V gene sequence: CDR1 SEHNR, CDR2 FQNEAQ (reference sequence). DNA of the CDR3: TGTGCCAGCAGCCACCGGGACAGGGAAAACTATGGCTACACCTTC. This gives the protein CASSHRDRENYGYTF. Variable domain in full (rest from reference TRBV7-9 and TRBJ1-2): DTGVSQNPRHKITKRGQNVTFRCDPISEHNRLYWYRQTLGQGPEFLTYFQNEAQLEKSRLLSDRFSAERPKGSFSTLEIQRTEQGDSAMYLCASSHRDRENYGYTFGSGTRLTVV.

This clone was seen once. The chain uses TRBV6-5 and TRBJ1-1; D call uncertain. This CDR3 is built from 15 residues. V was clipped by 3 bases and J by 3 bases, with 14 bases between them. The germline V gene has CDR1 MNHEY and CDR2 SVGAGI. The DNA of the CDR3 is TGTGCCAGCAGTTATAACTACGGTATGGACACTGAAGCTTTCTTT. The encoded protein is CASSYNYGMDTEAFF.

This chain uses TRBV6-1 with TRBJ2-7; D may be TRBD2 (5 bases). Germline values: CDR1 MNHNS, CDR2 SASEGT. Trimming took 2 bases from V and 4 from J, leaving 18 bases between them. This CDR3 has 16 residues. In DNA form, the CDR3 reads TGTGCCAGCAGTGAACGGCTATTGGGGAGCCCTTACGAGCAGTACTTC. It codes for CASSERLLGSPYEQYF.

The chain carries TRBV27 and TRBJ1-1; TRBD1 aligns across 7 bases. J lost 5 bases, V lost 7 bases, and 7 bases had no gene match. Looked up from germline, CDR1 is MNHEY and CDR2 is SMNVEV (reference sequence). The CDR3 has 13 amino acids. The CDR3 loop is CASILTGTTEAFF. CDR3 DNA sequence: TGTGCCAGCATTCTGACAGGGACAACTGAAGCTTTCTTT.